This TCR beta chain was retrieved from a study of T cell repertoires in cytomegalovirus infection (dated by TCRdb to about 2019). Turning to the overall study: Alongside well-studied HLA-B-restricted epitopes, the peptide stimulations were aimed at recently identified HLA-C-restricted CMV epitopes, whose presentation resists viral immunomodulation. Donor HLA type was relevant to the analysis, because carriage of CMV infection together with the matching HLA type was indicated by public TCR beta signatures.

To note about this clonotype: The clone's antigen remains unknown. Base-call qualities are not available, and no considerably larger clone is one nucleotide away.

The treatment or condition label here, explained by the study, means: in vitro stimulation with specific CMV peptide epitopes to enrich CMV-specific T cells. Study-wide conclusions, independent of this receptor: The ex vivo response was dominated by HLA-C-restricted CMV-specific TCR beta clonotypes, which also provided the single most frequent clonotype in two of eight donors. In both this cohort and an independent cohort of 352 donors, the cumulative frequency of public TCR beta family members distinguished carriers of CMV infection plus the relevant HLA type.

These reads were obtained on an Illumina HiSeq 1500. TCRdb handled the public reads itself, with Q25 trimming in fastp and clone calling in MiXCR, and kept productive beta chains. Each entry is one CDR3 protein sequence, shown with its most common DNA and genes. The sample has some 700,000 distinct CDR3 sequences on record, about 30% of them singletons. Together, the top ten hold about 18% of the sample. Sequencing was performed on cultured PBMCs, taken from culture after CMV antigen stimulation. This TCR came from a human donor in good health (CMV status not recorded). Some clones in this sample may be carry-over from other donors' samples.

The sequenced DNA is TGTGCCTGGTCGCAGGGAGTCCCTGAAGCTTTCTTT. It codes for CAWSQGVPEAFF. The chain is encoded by TRBV30 joined to TRBJ1-1; TRBD1 could be the D gene, as 5 bases match. V drops 5 bases and J drops 6 bases, leaving 13 bases in between. From the cysteine through the phenylalanine, the CDR3 covers 12 amino acids. Just the 36-base CDR3 DNA is kept, in frame starting at base 1. The germline V gene (reference sequence) gives CDR1 as GTSNPN and CDR2 as SVGIG.